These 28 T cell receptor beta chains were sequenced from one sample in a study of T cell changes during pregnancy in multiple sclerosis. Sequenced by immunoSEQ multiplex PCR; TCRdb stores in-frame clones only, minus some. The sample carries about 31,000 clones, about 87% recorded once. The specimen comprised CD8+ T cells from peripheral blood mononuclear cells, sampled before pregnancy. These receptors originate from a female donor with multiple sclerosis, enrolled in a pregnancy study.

CDR3 loop: CASSQEHRLAGEETQYF. The CDR3 coding sequence is TGTGCCAGCAGCCAAGAGCATCGACTAGCGGGAGAAGAGACCCAGTACTTC. V gene TRBV14 combines with J gene TRBJ2-5; TRBD2 aligns across 12 bases. Germline V gene sequence: CDR1 SGHDN, CDR2 FVKESK. Trimming at V came to 0 bases and at J to 3 bases, leaving 5 bases not matched to a gene. The CDR3 length is 17 residues. Complete variable domain (other parts from reference TRBV14 and TRBJ2-5): EAGVTQFPSHSVIEKGQTVTLRCDPISGHDNLYWYRRVMGKEIKFLLHFVKESKQDESGMPNNRFLAERTGGTYSTLKVQPAELEDSGVYFCASSQEHRLAGEETQYFGPGTRLLVL.

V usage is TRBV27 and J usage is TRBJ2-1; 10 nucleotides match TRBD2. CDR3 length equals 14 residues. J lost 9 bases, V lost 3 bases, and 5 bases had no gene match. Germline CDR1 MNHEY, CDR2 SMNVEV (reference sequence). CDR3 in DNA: TGTGCCAGCAGTTTTCTAGCGGGAGATCCTGAGCAGTTCTTC. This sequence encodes CASSFLAGDPEQFF.

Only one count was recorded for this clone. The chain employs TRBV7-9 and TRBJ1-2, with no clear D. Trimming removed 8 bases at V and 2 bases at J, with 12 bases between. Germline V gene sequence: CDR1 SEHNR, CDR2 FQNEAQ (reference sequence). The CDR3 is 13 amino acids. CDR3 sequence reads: CASGQKTNYGYTF. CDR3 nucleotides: TGTGCCAGCGGCCAGAAAACAAACTATGGCTACACCTTC.

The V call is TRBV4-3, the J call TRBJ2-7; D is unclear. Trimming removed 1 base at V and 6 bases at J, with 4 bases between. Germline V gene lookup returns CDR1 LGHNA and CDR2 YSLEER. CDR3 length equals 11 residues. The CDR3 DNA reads TGCGCCAGCAGCCAAGGGGCCGAGCAGTACTTC. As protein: CASSQGAEQYF.

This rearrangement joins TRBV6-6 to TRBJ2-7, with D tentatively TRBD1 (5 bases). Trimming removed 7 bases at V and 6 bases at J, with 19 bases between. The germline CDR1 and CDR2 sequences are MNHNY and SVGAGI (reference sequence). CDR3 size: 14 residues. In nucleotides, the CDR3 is TGTGCCAGCACCCCGCAGGGTGGAAAGTCCGAGCAGTACTTC. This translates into CASTPQGGKSEQYF.

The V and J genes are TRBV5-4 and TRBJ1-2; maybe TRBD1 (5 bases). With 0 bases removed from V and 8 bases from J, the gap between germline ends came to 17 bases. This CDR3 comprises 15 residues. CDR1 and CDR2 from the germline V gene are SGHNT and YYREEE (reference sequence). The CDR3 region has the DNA TGTGCCAGCAGCTTGGGGCGGGGCCAAAAGGAGGGCTACACCTTC. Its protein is CASSLGRGQKEGYTF.

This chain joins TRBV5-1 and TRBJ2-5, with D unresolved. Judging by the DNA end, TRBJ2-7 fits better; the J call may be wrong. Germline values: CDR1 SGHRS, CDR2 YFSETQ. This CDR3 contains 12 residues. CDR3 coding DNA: TGCGCCAGCAGCTCGTTTAAAAACGAGCAGTACTTC. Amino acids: CASSSFKNEQYF.

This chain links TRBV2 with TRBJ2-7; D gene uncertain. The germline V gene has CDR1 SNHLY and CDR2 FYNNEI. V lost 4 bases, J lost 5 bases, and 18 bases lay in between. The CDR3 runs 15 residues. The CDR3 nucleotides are TGTGCCAGCAGTGGCAAACTTGTCTTCAGCGACGAGCAGTACTTC. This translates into CASSGKLVFSDEQYF.

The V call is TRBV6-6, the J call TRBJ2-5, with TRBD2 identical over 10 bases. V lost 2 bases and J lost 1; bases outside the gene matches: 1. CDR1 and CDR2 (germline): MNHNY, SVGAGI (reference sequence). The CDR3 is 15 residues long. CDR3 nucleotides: TGTGCCAGCAGTTACAGCGGGGGGGCCCAAGAGACCCAGTACTTC. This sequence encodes CASSYSGGAQETQYF.

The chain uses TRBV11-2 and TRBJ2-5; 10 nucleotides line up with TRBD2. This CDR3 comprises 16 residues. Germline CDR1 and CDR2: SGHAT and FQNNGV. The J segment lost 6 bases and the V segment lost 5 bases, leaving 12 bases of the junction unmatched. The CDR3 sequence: CASSPPTSGMAKTQYF. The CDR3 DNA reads TGTGCCAGCAGCCCCCCAACTAGCGGGATGGCAAAGACCCAGTACTTC.

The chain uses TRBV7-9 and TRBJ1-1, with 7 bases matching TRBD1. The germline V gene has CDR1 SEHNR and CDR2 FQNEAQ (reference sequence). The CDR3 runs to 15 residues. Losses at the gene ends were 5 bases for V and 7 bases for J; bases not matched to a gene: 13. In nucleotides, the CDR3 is TGTGCCAGCAGCCGTACCGGGACAGAATATCTTGAAGCTTTCTTT. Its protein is CASSRTGTEYLEAFF.

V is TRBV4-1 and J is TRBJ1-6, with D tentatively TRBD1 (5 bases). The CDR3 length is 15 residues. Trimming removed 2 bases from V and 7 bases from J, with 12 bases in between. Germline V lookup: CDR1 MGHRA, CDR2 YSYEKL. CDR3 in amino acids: CASSQRQGGNSPLHF. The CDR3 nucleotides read TGCGCCAGCAGCCAAAGGCAGGGTGGGAATTCACCCCTCCACTTT.

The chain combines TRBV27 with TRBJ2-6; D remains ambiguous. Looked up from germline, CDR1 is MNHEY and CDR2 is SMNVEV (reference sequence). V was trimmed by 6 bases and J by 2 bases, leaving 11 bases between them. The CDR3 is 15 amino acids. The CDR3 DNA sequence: TGTGCCAGCAGCAACTCTCCCACTGGGGCCAACGTCCTGACTTTC. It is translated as CASSNSPTGANVLTF.

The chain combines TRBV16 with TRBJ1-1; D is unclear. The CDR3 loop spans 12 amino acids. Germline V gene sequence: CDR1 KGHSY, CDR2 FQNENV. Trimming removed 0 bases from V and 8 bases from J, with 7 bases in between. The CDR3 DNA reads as TGTGCCAGCAGCCAATCGGGCAGCGAAGCTTTCTTT. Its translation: CASSQSGSEAFF.

The CDR3 sequence is CASSPQTSYSEQFF. The CDR3 coding sequence is TGCGCCAGCAGCCCGCAGACTAGTTACTCTGAGCAGTTCTTC. This chain joins TRBV4-1 and TRBJ2-1, with D maybe TRBD2 (6 bases). V shed 4 bases and J shed 9 bases, with 16 bases lying between them. Germline CDR1 MGHRA, CDR2 YSYEKL. This CDR3 contains 14 residues.

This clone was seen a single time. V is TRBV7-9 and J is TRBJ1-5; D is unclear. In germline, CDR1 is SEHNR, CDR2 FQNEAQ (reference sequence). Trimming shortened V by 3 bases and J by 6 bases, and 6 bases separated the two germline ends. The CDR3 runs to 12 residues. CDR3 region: CASSFPSQPQHF. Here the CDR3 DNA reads TGTGCCAGCAGCTTCCCCAGTCAGCCCCAGCATTTT.

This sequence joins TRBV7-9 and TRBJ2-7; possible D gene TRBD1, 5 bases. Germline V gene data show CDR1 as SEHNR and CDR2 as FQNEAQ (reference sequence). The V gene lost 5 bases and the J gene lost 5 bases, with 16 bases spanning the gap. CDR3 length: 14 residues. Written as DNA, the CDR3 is TGTGCCAGCAGCCCAATATTAGGGGTCCACGAGCAGTACTTC. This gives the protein CASSPILGVHEQYF.

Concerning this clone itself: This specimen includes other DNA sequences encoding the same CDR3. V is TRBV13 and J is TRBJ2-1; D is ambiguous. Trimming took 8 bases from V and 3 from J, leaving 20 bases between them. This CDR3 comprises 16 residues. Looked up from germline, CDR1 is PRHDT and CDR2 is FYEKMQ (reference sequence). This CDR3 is CASCAPPRLNYNEQFF. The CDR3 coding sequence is TGTGCCAGCTGTGCGCCGCCGCGGCTAAACTACAATGAGCAGTTCTTC. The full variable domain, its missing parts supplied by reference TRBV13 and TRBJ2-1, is AAGVIQSPRHLIKEKRETATLKCYPIPRHDTVYWYQQGPGQDPQFLISFYEKMQSDKGSIPDRFSAQQFSDYHSELNMSSLELGDSALYFCASCAPPRLNYNEQFFGPGTRLTVL.

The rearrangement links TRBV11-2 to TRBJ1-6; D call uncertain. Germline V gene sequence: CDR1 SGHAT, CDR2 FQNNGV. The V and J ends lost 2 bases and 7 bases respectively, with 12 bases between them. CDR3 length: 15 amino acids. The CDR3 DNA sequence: TGTGCCAGCAGCTTACTCGGGGTTTCGAATTCACCCCTCCACTTT. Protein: CASSLLGVSNSPLHF.

This CDR3 is CASSVSRGSGANVLTF. Here the CDR3 DNA reads TGTGCCAGCAGCGTATCGAGGGGGTCTGGGGCCAACGTCCTGACTTTC. The J gene is TRBJ2-6, the V gene TRBV9; D perhaps matches TRBD1 (6 bases). Trimming took off 1 base at V and 1 base at J, with 9 bases between the two ends. The CDR3 is made up of 16 amino acids. Per the germline V gene, CDR1 is SGDLS and CDR2 is YYNGEE.

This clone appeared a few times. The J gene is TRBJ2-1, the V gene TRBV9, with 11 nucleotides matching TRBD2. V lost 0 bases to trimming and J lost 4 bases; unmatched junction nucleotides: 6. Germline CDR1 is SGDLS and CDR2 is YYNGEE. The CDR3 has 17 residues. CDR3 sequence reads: CASSVDTSGSLYNEQFF. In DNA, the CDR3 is TGTGCCAGCAGCGTAGATACTAGCGGGAGCTTGTACAATGAGCAGTTCTTC.

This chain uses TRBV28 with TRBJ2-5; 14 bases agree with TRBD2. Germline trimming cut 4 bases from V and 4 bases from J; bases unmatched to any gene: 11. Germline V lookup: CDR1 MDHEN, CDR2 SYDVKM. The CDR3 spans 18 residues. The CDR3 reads CASSSPRLAGGRGETQYF. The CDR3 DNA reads TGTGCCAGCAGTTCCCCCCGACTAGCGGGAGGGCGGGGAGAGACCCAGTACTTC.

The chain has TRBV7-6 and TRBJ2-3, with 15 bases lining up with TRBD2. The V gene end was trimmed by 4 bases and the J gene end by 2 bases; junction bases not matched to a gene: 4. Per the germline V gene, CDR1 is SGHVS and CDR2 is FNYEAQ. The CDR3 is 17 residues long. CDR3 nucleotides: TGTGCCAGCAGCTGGGGACTAGCGGGAGGATTCACAGATACGCAGTATTTT. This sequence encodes CASSWGLAGGFTDTQYF.

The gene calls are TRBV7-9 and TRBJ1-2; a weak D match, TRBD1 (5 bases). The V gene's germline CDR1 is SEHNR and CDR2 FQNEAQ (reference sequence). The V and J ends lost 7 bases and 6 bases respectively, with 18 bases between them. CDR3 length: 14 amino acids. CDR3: CASTLQDLGNGYTF. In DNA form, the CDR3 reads TGTGCCAGCACCCTACAGGATTTGGGAAATGGCTACACCTTC.

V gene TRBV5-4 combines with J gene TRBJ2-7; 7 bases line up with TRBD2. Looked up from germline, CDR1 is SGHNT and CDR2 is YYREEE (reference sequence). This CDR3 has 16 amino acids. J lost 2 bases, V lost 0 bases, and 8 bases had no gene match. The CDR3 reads CASSLAVGGPPYEQYF. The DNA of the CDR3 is TGTGCCAGCAGCTTGGCCGTGGGAGGGCCCCCCTACGAGCAGTACTTC.

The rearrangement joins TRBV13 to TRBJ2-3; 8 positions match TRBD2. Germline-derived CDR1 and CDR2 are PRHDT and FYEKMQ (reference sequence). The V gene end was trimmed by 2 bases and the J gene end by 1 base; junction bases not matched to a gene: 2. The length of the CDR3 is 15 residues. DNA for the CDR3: TGTGCCAGCAGCTTACGGCGGGGGGGCACAGATACGCAGTATTTT. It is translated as CASSLRRGGTDTQYF.

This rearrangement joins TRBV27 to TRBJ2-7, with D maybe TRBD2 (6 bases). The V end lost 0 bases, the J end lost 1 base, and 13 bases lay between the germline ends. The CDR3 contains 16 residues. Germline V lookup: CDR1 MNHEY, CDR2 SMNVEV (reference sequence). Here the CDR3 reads CASSLSAGPRSYEQYF. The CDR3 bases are TGTGCCAGCAGTTTATCGGCGGGACCAAGGTCCTACGAGCAGTACTTC.

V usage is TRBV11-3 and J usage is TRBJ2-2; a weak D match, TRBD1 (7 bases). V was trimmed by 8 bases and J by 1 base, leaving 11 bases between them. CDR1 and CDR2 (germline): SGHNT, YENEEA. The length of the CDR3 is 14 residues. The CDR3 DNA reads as TGTGCCAGCGGGGGGACAGTGAACACCGGGGAGCTGTTTTTT. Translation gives CASGGTVNTGELFF.